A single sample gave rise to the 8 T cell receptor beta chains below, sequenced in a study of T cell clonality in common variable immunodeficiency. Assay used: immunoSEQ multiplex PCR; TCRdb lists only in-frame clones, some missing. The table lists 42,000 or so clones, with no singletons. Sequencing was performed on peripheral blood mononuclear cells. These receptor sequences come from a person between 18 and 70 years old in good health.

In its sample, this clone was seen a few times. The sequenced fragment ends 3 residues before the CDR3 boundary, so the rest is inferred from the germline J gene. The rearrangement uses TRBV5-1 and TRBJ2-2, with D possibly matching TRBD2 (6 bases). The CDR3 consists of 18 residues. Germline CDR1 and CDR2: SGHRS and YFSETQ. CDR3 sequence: CASSPEGTSPQDNEKLFF. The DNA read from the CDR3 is TGCGCCAGCAGCCCGGAGGGGACTTCTCCACAAGATAATGAAAAG.

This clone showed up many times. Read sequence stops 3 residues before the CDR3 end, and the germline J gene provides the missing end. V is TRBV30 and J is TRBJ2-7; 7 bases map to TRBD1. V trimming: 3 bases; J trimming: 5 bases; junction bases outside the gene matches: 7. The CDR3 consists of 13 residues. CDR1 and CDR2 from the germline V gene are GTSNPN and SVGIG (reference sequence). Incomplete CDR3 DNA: TGTGCCTGGAGAAATACAGGGGCCCACGAG. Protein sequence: CAWRNTGAHE. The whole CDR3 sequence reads CAWRNTGAHEQYF.

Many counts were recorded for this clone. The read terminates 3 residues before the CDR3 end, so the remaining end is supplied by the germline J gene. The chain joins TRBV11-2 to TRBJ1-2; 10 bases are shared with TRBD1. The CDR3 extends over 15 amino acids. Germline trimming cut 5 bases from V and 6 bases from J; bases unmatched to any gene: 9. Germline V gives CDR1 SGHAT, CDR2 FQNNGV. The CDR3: CASSPQLGTGDGYTF. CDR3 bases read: TGTGCCAGCAGCCCCCAGTTAGGGACAGGGGATGGC. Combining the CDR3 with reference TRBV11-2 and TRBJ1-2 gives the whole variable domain EAGVAQSPRYKIIEKRQSVAFWCNPISGHATLYWYQQILGQGPKLLIQFQNNGVVDDSQLPKDRFSAERLKGVDSTLKIQPAKLEDSAVYLCASSPQLGTGDGYTFGSGTRLTVV.

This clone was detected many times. CDR3 sequence reads: CASSEVGGSNQPQHF. The CDR3 DNA, read in part, is TGTGCCAGCAGTGAAGTTGGCGGGAGCAATCAGCCC. The chain combines TRBV6-1 with TRBJ1-5; D call uncertain. The read stops 3 residues short of the end of the CDR3; the missing end is completed from the germline J gene. CDR3 length: 15 residues. V lost 1 base and J 1 base, leaving 8 bases between the germline ends. CDR1 MNHNS and CDR2 SASEGT come from the germline V gene.

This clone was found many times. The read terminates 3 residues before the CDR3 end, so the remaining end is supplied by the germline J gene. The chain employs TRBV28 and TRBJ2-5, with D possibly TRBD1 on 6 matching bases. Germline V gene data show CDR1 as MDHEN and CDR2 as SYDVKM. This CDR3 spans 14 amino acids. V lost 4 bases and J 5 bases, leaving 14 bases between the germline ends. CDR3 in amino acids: CASSSSGELETQYF. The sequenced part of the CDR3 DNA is TGTGCCAGCAGTTCTTCAGGGGAACTGGAGACC. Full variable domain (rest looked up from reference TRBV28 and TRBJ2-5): DVKVTQSSRYLVKRTGEKVFLECVQDMDHENMFWYRQDPGLGLRLIYFSYDVKMKEKGDIPEGYSVSREKKERFSLILESASTNQTSMYLCASSSSGELETQYFGPGTRLLVL.

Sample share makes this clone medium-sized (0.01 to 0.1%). CDR3 sequence reads: CASSVNGANTGELFF. CDR3 bases read: TGTGCCAGCAGCGTCAACGGGGCGAACACCGGGGAG. The chain has TRBV7-3 and TRBJ2-2, with a possible D match to TRBD2 (5 bases). Read coverage stops 3 residues before the CDR3 terminus; the germline J gene supplies the remainder. The CDR3 loop spans 15 amino acids. The germline gives CDR1 SGHTA, CDR2 FQGTGA. Trimming stripped 5 bases from V and 0 bases from J, with 10 bases between.

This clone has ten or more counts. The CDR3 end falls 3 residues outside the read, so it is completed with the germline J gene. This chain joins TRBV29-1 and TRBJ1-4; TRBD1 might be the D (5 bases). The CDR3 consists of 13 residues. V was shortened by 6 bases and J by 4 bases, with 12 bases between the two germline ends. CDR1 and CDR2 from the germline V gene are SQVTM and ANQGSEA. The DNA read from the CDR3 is TGCAGCGTATCCAGGGTGGATAATGAAAAA. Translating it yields CSVSRVDNEK. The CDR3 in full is CSVSRVDNEKLFF.

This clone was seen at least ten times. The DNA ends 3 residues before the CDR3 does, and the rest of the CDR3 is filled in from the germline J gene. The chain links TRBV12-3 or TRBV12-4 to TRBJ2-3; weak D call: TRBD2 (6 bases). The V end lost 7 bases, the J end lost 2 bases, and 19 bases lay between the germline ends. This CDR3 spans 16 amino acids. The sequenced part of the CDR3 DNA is TGTGCCAGCAAAAACACCGGGACTGGGTTCACAGATACG. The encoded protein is CASKNTGTGFTDT. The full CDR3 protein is CASKNTGTGFTDTQYF.